The entry below describes one T cell receptor (beta chain). Its specificity is unknown. The data derive from a study of OX40 agonist ivuxolimab in advanced cancers. Study as a whole: At 65% to 90% male, the cohort had a mean age of about 55 years, ranging from roughly 20 to 90. General study results and limits: CD4+ and CD8+ T cells in blood underwent clonal expansion by week 6 at 0.1 to 3.0 mg/kg. On average, CD8+ T cells had more expanded clones than CD4+. Partial responders treated at 0.1-3.0 mg/kg exhibited clonal expansion among the lowest measured.

Assay used: immunoSEQ multiplex PCR; TCRdb lists only in-frame clones, some missing. Of around 41,000 clones listed, over 80% are singletons. CDR3 length: 15 amino acids. V dropped 5 bases and J dropped 5; count of bases not matched to a gene: 11. Per germline, CDR1 SGHNT and CDR2 YENEEA. The chain links TRBV11-3 to TRBJ1-1; TRBD1 matches at 7 bases. This sequence originates from an adult with an advanced solid tumor such as melanoma, head and neck, liver or kidney cancer. Here the sequenced sample was CD4+ or CD8+ T cells sorted from blood, taken in a trial of the OX40 agonist ivuxolimab. In DNA form, the CDR3 reads TGTGCCAGCAGCCCGCGTAGGGGGCGCGGGACTGAAGCTTTCTTT. Encoded protein: CASSPRRGRGTEAFF.